Described below is a single T cell receptor beta chain sequence and its context. Its target is not known. The source of the sample is a study of T cell responses to AZD1222 COVID-19 vaccine. Study findings and constraints: The donor cohort was predominantly white British with a female majority, and clonal diversity may have been underestimated. Just a handful of people given AZD1222 tested seropositive at baseline. Researchers took repertoire samples only after the peak T cell response had come. Unmutated variant regions are reportedly targeted by nearly half of spike-specific TCRs.

Only in-frame clones appear in the TCRdb table, and some are missing; sequencing was by immunoSEQ multiplex PCR. The table shows 200,000 to 300,000 clones, with over 90% occurring only once. With V trimmed by 0 bases and J by 2 bases, 5 bases remained unmatched. Germline V CDR1 and CDR2: SGDLS, YYNGEE. This CDR3 is built from 15 residues. The chain is built from TRBV9 and TRBJ2-7; TRBD1 agrees at 7 bases. The sequencing used peripheral blood, collected on day 0 of AZD1222 vaccination. This TCR came from an adult in good health. The CDR3 region has the DNA TGTGCCAGCAGCGTAGGGTTGACAGGGACCTACGAGCAGTACTTC. It is translated as CASSVGLTGTYEQYF.